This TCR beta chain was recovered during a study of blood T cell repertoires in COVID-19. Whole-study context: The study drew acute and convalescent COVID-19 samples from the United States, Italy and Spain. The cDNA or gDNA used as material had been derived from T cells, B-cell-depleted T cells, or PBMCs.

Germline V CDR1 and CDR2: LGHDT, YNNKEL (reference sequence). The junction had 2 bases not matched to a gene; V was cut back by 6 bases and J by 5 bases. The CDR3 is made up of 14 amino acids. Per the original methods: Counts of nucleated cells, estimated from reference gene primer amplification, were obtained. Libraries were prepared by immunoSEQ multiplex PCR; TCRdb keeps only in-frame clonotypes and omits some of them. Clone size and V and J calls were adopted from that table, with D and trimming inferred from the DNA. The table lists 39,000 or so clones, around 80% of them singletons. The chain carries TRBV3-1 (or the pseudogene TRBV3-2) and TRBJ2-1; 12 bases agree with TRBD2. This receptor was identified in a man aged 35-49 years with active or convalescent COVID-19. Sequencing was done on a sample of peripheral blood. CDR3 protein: CASSWTSGDNEQFF. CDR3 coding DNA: TGTGCCAGCAGTTGGACTAGCGGGGACAATGAGCAGTTCTTC.